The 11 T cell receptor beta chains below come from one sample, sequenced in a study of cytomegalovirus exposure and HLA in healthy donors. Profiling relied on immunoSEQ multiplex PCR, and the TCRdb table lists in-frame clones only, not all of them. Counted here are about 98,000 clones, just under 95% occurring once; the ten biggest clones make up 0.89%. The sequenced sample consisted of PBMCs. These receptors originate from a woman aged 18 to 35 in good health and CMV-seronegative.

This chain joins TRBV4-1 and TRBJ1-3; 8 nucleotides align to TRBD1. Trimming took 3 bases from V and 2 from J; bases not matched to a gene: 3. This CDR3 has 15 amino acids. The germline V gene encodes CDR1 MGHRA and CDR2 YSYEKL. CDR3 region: CASSQKTGAGNTIYF. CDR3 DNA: TGCGCCAGCAGCCAGAAGACAGGGGCTGGAAACACCATATATTTT.

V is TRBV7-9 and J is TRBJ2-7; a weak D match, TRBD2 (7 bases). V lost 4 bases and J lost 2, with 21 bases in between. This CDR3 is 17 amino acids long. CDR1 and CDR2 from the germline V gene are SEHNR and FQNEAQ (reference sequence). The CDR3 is CASSSSWGGDGTYEQYF. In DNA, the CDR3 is TGTGCCAGCAGCTCCTCATGGGGGGGCGACGGAACCTACGAGCAGTACTTC.

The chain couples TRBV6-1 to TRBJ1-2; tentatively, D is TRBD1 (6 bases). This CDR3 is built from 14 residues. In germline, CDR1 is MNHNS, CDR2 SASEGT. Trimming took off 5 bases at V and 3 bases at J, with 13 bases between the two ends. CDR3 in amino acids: CASSKQGLDYGYTF. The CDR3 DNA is TGTGCCAGCAGTAAACAGGGTTTGGACTATGGCTACACCTTC.

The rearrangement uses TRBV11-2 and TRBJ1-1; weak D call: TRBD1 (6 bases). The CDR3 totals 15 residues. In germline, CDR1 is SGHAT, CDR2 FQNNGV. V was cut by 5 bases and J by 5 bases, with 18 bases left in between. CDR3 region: CASSPFGGGSTEAFF. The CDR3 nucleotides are TGTGCCAGCAGCCCCTTCGGGGGCGGGAGTACTGAAGCTTTCTTT.

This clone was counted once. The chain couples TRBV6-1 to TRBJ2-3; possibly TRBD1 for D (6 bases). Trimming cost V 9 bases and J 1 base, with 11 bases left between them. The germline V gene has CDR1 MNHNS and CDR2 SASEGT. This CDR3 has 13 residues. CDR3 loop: CASETGGTDTQYF. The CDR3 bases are TGTGCCAGTGAGACAGGAGGCACAGATACGCAGTATTTT.

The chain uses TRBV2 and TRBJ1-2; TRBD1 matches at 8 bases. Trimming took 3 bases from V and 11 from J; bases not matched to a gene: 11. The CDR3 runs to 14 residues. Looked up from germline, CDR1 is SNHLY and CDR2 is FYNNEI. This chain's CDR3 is CASSEFETGAKYTF. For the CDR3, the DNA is TGTGCCAGCAGTGAGTTCGAGACAGGGGCCAAATACACCTTC.

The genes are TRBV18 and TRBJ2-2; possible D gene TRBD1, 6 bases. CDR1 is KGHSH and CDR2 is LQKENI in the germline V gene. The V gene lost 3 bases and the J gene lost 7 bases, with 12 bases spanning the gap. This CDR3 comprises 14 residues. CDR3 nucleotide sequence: TGTGCCAGCTCACCGGACAGAGGGTTCGGGGAGCTGTTTTTT. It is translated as CASSPDRGFGELFF. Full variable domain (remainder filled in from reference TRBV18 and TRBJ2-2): NAGVMQNPRHLVRRRGQEARLRCSPMKGHSHVYWYRQLPEEGLKFMVYLQKENIIDESGMPKERFSAEFPKEGPSILRIQQVVRGDSAAYFCASSPDRGFGELFFGEGSRLTVL.

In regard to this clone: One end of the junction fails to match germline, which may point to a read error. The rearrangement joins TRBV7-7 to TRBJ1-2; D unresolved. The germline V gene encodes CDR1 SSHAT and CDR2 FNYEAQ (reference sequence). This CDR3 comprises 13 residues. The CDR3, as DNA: TGTGCTAGCAGCCCGCTCCGGGGCTATGGCTACACCTTC. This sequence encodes CASSPLRGYGYTF.

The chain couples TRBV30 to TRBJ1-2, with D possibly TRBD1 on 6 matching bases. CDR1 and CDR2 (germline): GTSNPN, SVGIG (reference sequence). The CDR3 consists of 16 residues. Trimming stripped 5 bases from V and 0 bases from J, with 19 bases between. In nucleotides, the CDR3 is TGTGCCTGGCATTTTGGGAGGGGGACTGCTAACTATGGCTACACCTTC. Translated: CAWHFGRGTANYGYTF. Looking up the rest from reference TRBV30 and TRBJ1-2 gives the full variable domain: SQTIHQWPATLVQPVGSPLSLECTVEGTSNPNLYWYRQAAGRGLQLLFYSVGIGQISSEVPQNLSASRPQDRQFILSSKKLLLSDSGFYLCAWHFGRGTANYGYTFGSGTRLTVV.

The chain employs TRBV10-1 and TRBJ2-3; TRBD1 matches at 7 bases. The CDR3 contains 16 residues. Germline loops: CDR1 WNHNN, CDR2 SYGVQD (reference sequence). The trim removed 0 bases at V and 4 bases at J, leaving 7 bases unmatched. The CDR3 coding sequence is TGCGCCAGCAGTGAGTCCACCGGACAGGAGTCAGATACGCAGTATTTT. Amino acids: CASSESTGQESDTQYF.

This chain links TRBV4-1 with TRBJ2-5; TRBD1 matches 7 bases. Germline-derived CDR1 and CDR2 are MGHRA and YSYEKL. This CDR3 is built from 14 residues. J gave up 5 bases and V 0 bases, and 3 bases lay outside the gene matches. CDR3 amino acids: CASSQETGRETQYF. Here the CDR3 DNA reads TGCGCCAGCAGCCAAGAGACAGGGCGGGAGACCCAGTACTTC.